These 32 T cell receptor beta chains originate from one sample sequenced in a study of blood T cell repertoires in COVID-19. The table came from immunoSEQ multiplex PCR; TCRdb's copy has only in-frame clones and leaves some out. This table holds under 200,000 clones, 80% to 90% found once. The sequenced sample consisted of peripheral blood. The receptors here all came from an older woman with acute or convalescent COVID-19.

V and J are TRBV6-6 and TRBJ2-1; 14 nucleotides agree with TRBD2. V trimming: 4 bases; J trimming: 9 bases; junction bases outside the gene matches: 5. CDR3 length: 15 amino acids. Germline CDR1 and CDR2: MNHNY and SVGAGI (reference sequence). The CDR3, as DNA: TGTGCCAGCAGTTCGACGGGACTAGCGGGAGCTGAGCAGTTCTTC. This gives the protein CASSSTGLAGAEQFF.

This chain links TRBV7-2 with TRBJ2-3; TRBD1 matches 8 bases. The length of the CDR3 is 15 residues. V trimming: 5 bases; J trimming: 2 bases; junction bases outside the gene matches: 6. Looked up from germline, CDR1 is SGHTA and CDR2 is FQGNSA. The CDR3 DNA sequence: TGTGCCAGCAGCCCGTGGGGACAGGTCACAGATACGCAGTATTTT. This codes for CASSPWGQVTDTQYF.

This chain connects TRBV7-9 to TRBJ2-7; D is unclear. The CDR3 totals 12 residues. Trimming took 3 bases from V and 3 from J, leaving 6 bases between them. Germline lookup yields CDR1 SEHNR and CDR2 FQNEAQ (reference sequence). The CDR3 sequence is CASSLSVYEQYF. The CDR3 DNA reads TGTGCCAGCAGCTTGTCGGTCTACGAGCAGTACTTC.

The chain has TRBV7-9 and TRBJ1-6; 9 bases map to TRBD1. The CDR3 totals 16 residues. With V trimmed by 1 base and J by 7 bases, 5 bases remained unmatched. Germline-derived CDR1 and CDR2 are SEHNR and FQNEAQ (reference sequence). The CDR3 protein is CASSLGEGTGNSPLHF. CDR3 sequence (DNA): TGTGCCAGCAGCTTAGGGGAAGGGACAGGGAATTCACCCCTCCACTTT.

This chain connects TRBV11-2 to TRBJ2-7; D is perhaps TRBD2 (6 bases). Germline V gene data show CDR1 as SGHAT and CDR2 as FQNNGV. The CDR3 runs to 14 residues. Trimming cost V 5 bases and J 4 bases, with 15 bases left between them. CDR3 nucleotides: TGTGCCAGCAGCCTCGCGGGACCCGAATACGAGCAGTACTTC. This codes for CASSLAGPEYEQYF.

The V and J genes are TRBV5-1 and TRBJ2-6; D call uncertain. CDR1 SGHRS and CDR2 YFSETQ come from the germline V gene. CDR3 length: 15 residues. Between the trimmed V and J ends, which lost 8 bases and 0 bases, there was a span of 12 bases. The CDR3 is CASLEQNSGANVLTF. The CDR3 DNA is TGCGCCAGTCTAGAGCAGAACTCTGGGGCCAACGTCCTGACTTTC.

This chain links TRBV28 with TRBJ1-4, with TRBD1 matching 7 bases. J lost 8 bases, V lost 8 bases, and 5 bases had no gene match. The CDR3 runs 12 residues. Per germline, CDR1 MDHEN and CDR2 SYDVKM. DNA for the CDR3: TGTGCCAGCGGGACAGTGGGAGAAAAACTGTTTTTT. Translating gives CASGTVGEKLFF.

This clone occurred once. Other DNA sequences in this specimen translate into the identical CDR3. The chain couples TRBV7-9 to TRBJ2-2; 9 nucleotides match TRBD2. Germline trimming cut 5 bases from V and 4 bases from J; bases unmatched to any gene: 2. Germline V gives CDR1 SEHNR, CDR2 FQNEAQ (reference sequence). CDR3 size: 14 residues. The CDR3 is CASSLLAGTGELFF. DNA for the CDR3: TGTGCCAGCAGCCTACTAGCGGGCACCGGGGAGCTGTTTTTT.

This chain joins TRBV18 and TRBJ2-5, with TRBD2 identical over 13 bases. The CDR3 runs to 18 residues. Germline assignment: CDR1 KGHSH and CDR2 LQKENI. The junction had 9 bases not matched to a gene; V was cut back by 3 bases and J by 2 bases. The CDR3 loop is CASSPPRGTSGKQETQYF. The CDR3 DNA is TGTGCCAGCTCACCCCCCCGTGGGACTAGCGGGAAGCAAGAGACCCAGTACTTC.

The rearrangement joins TRBV6-5 to TRBJ1-5; 11 bases are a match to TRBD1. This CDR3 has 15 amino acids. J gave up 6 bases and V 7 bases, and 8 bases lay outside the gene matches. Germline V lookup: CDR1 MNHEY, CDR2 SVGAGI. The CDR3 coding sequence is TGTGCCAGCACCTTGGACAGGGGGCAAAGTCAGCCCCAGCATTTT. Translating gives CASTLDRGQSQPQHF.

V usage is TRBV5-4 and J usage is TRBJ2-3; 8 bases map to TRBD1. The CDR3 is 14 residues long. With V trimmed by 0 bases and J by 6 bases, 3 bases remained unmatched. CDR1 SGHNT and CDR2 YYREEE come from the germline V gene (reference sequence). As DNA, the CDR3 is TGTGCCAGCAGCTTGGGGACAGGGCCCGATACGCAGTATTTT. Translating it yields CASSLGTGPDTQYF. The full variable domain, rest sourced from reference TRBV5-4 and TRBJ2-3, is ETGVTQSPTHLIKTRGQQVTLRCSSQSGHNTVSWYQQALGQGPQFIFQYYREEENGRGNFPPRFSGLQFPNYSSELNVNALELDDSALYLCASSLGTGPDTQYFGPGTRLTVL.

As concerns this clone: Other DNA sequences within the sample encode an identical CDR3. The chain carries TRBV7-9 and TRBJ1-5; no definite D call. Germline CDR1 reads SEHNR; CDR2 reads FQNEAQ (reference sequence). The CDR3 contains 13 residues. V lost 1 base and J lost 6, with 7 bases in between. This chain's CDR3 is CASSLEGGQPQHF. In DNA, the CDR3 is TGTGCCAGCAGCTTAGAGGGAGGTCAGCCCCAGCATTTT.

The chain is built from TRBV6-5 and TRBJ1-1; D is unresolved. Trimming cost V 9 bases and J 0 bases, with 17 bases left between them. CDR1 is MNHEY, CDR2 SVGAGI, per germline. This CDR3 region has 15 residues. The DNA for the CDR3 is TGTGCCAGTAACCTGGCGGGCCCGGTGAACACTGAAGCTTTCTTT. This codes for CASNLAGPVNTEAFF.

The V gene is TRBV24-1, the J gene TRBJ2-2; D unresolved. Trimming stripped 3 bases from V and 3 bases from J, with 13 bases between. The CDR3 is made up of 16 amino acids. In germline, CDR1 is KGHDR, CDR2 SFDVKD. DNA of the CDR3: TGTGCCACCAGTGATACATCAGGCGCCTACACCGGGGAGCTGTTTTTT. It specifies CATSDTSGAYTGELFF.

The chain links TRBV6-5 to TRBJ1-1, with D hard to call. V lost 0 bases to trimming and J lost 1 base, with 9 bases between them. The CDR3 runs 15 residues. Germline V gene data show CDR1 as MNHEY and CDR2 as SVGAGI. CDR3 sequence: CASSYSRLANTEAFF. The CDR3 DNA reads TGTGCCAGCAGTTACTCGAGACTGGCGAACACTGAAGCTTTCTTT.

The rearrangement links TRBV24-1 to TRBJ2-3; D gene ambiguous. This CDR3 spans 16 amino acids. Trimming stripped 4 bases from V and 0 bases from J, with 13 bases between. Germline assignment: CDR1 KGHDR and CDR2 SFDVKD. Here the CDR3 reads CATSESTRPSTDTQYF. The CDR3 bases are TGTGCCACCAGTGAATCGACAAGACCTAGCACAGATACGCAGTATTTT.

The chain employs TRBV29-1 and TRBJ1-6, with D tentatively TRBD1 (5 bases). The CDR3 loop spans 13 amino acids. Germline CDR1 SQVTM, CDR2 ANQGSEA. The V end was cut by 4 bases, the J end by 10 bases, with 14 bases between. In nucleotides, the CDR3 is TGCAGCGTTGGGGACTCCCCGGGGTCACCCCTCCACTTT. Its protein is CSVGDSPGSPLHF.

The V gene is TRBV10-3, the J gene TRBJ1-5; unclear D gene. The length of the CDR3 is 16 residues. Germline V gene data show CDR1 as ENHRY and CDR2 as SYGVKD. V shed 10 bases and J shed 3 bases, with 22 bases lying between them. In DNA form, the CDR3 reads TGTGCCACCAGCGGGAAGTCTGGGGATATCAATCAGCCCCAGCATTTT. Protein product: CATSGKSGDINQPQHF.

The chain joins TRBV20-1 to TRBJ2-3, with 9 bases lining up with TRBD1. Germline CDR1 reads DFQATT; CDR2 reads SNEGSKA (reference sequence). This CDR3 is built from 17 residues. J gave up 1 base and V 3 bases, and 11 bases lay outside the gene matches. CDR3 residues: CSASPGTGFGGTDTQYF. CDR3 coding DNA: TGCAGTGCTAGTCCCGGGACAGGGTTCGGAGGCACAGATACGCAGTATTTT.

This sequence joins TRBV19 and TRBJ2-1, with 7 bases identical to TRBD2. This CDR3 region has 16 residues. Unmatched junction bases numbered 14, after V lost 10 bases and J lost 2 bases. Germline values: CDR1 LNHDA, CDR2 SQIVND (reference sequence). CDR3 coding DNA: TGTGCCACCTCTAGGAGCGGGATGCTCCCCTACAATGAGCAGTTCTTC. Its translation: CATSRSGMLPYNEQFF.

The chain carries TRBV10-1 and TRBJ1-1; no reliable D call. Germline CDR1 is WNHNN and CDR2 is SYGVQD (reference sequence). Trimming removed 0 bases at V and 1 base at J, with 9 bases between. The CDR3 extends over 15 amino acids. CDR3 sequence (DNA): TGCGCCAGCAGTGAGTCTTTACTCCCGAACACTGAAGCTTTCTTT. Translated: CASSESLLPNTEAFF.

The V call is TRBV18, the J call TRBJ1-1; 7 bases align to TRBD1. Germline V CDR1 and CDR2: KGHSH, LQKENI. V lost 3 bases, J lost 1 base, and 2 bases stayed unmatched. The CDR3 runs 14 residues. The DNA of the CDR3 is TGTGCCAGCTCACCGGGACAGAAGAACACTGAAGCTTTCTTT. Its protein product is CASSPGQKNTEAFF.

This clone was picked up many times. The chain recombines TRBV6-6 with TRBJ2-7; 7 bases agree with TRBD1. J was trimmed by 3 bases and V by 4 bases; bases with no gene match: 9. Germline CDR1 is MNHNY and CDR2 is SVGAGI (reference sequence). This CDR3 contains 15 residues. CDR3 in amino acids: CASSSRQGPGYEQYF. The DNA of the CDR3 is TGTGCCAGCAGTTCCCGACAGGGCCCCGGCTACGAGCAGTACTTC.

The chain carries TRBV4-1 and TRBJ1-6, with a weak D call TRBD1 (6 bases). From germline, CDR1 is MGHRA and CDR2 YSYEKL. The CDR3 consists of 16 residues. V was cut by 2 bases and J by 9 bases, with 17 bases left in between. The CDR3 protein is CASSQPHGGWFSPLHF. CDR3 bases: TGCGCCAGCAGCCAACCCCATGGGGGCTGGTTTTCACCCCTCCACTTT.

In DNA form, the CDR3 reads TGTGCCAGCAGCCGCGGGGGTGGGAGTGCTGTTCAGACCCAGTACTTC. It specifies CASSRGGGSAVQTQYF. The chain is built from TRBV27 and TRBJ2-5; 7 bases are a match to TRBD2. CDR3 length equals 16 residues. V shed 6 bases, J shed 6 bases, and the junction held 16 bases outside the gene matches. Germline V CDR1 and CDR2: MNHEY, SMNVEV (reference sequence).

The chain recombines TRBV6-5 with TRBJ2-2; TRBD1 aligns across 7 bases. The V gene end was trimmed by 10 bases and the J gene end by 4 bases; junction bases not matched to a gene: 6. The germline CDR1 and CDR2 sequences are MNHEY and SVGAGI. This CDR3 is built from 13 residues. The CDR3 reads CATRQGVTGELFF. CDR3 nucleotide sequence: TGTGCCACCAGACAGGGAGTCACCGGGGAGCTGTTTTTT.

The J gene is TRBJ1-5, the V gene TRBV24-1; D unclear. The CDR3 has 15 amino acids. The germline V gene encodes CDR1 KGHDR and CDR2 SFDVKD. Trimming left V 4 bases short and J 3 bases short, with 12 bases between. The DNA of the CDR3 is TGTGCCACCAGTGAATCCGGGATCCTCAATCAGCCCCAGCATTTT. Amino acids: CATSESGILNQPQHF.

The chain links TRBV3-1 (or the pseudogene TRBV3-2) to TRBJ1-4, with D possibly being TRBD1 (6 bases). Between the trimmed V and J ends, which lost 1 base and 7 bases, there was a span of 13 bases. Per germline, CDR1 LGHDT and CDR2 YNNKEL (reference sequence). The CDR3 length is 15 residues. The CDR3 reads CASSQGRGAFEKLFF. The DNA of the CDR3 is TGTGCCAGCAGCCAAGGTCGGGGGGCGTTTGAAAAACTGTTTTTT.

J is TRBJ1-4 and V is TRBV18; 11 bases are a match to TRBD1. J gave up 7 bases and V 0 bases, and 1 base lay outside the gene matches. The CDR3 is 15 residues long. Germline V gene data show CDR1 as KGHSH and CDR2 as LQKENI. CDR3 bases: TGTGCCAGCTCACCACCGGACAGGGGGCTTGAAAAACTGTTTTTT. This sequence encodes CASSPPDRGLEKLFF.

In its sample, this clone was seen a few times. The V gene is TRBV27, the J gene TRBJ2-7, with a weak D call TRBD1 (6 bases). The germline V gene has CDR1 MNHEY and CDR2 SMNVEV (reference sequence). The CDR3 spans 15 residues. V was clipped by 6 bases and J by 1 base, with 16 bases between them. The CDR3 sequence: CASRFKAGVSYEQYF. The CDR3 nucleotides are TGTGCCAGCAGATTTAAGGCAGGGGTATCCTACGAGCAGTACTTC.

The chain joins TRBV7-2 to TRBJ1-2; D is unclear. The CDR3 consists of 17 residues. Germline assignment: CDR1 SGHTA and CDR2 FQGNSA. V was cut by 0 bases and J by 6 bases, with 20 bases left in between. In DNA form, the CDR3 reads TGTGCCAGCAGCTTAGCGCTAGGACTCAACATCCCAAATGGCTACACCTTC. Its protein is CASSLALGLNIPNGYTF. The full variable domain, rest sourced from reference TRBV7-2 and TRBJ1-2, is GAGVSQSPSNKVTEKGKDVELRCDPISGHTALYWYRQSLGQGLEFLIYFQGNSAPDKSGLPSDRFSAERTGGSVSTLTIQRTQQEDSAVYLCASSLALGLNIPNGYTFGSGTRLTVV.

This clone has just a few counts. The rearrangement uses TRBV2 and TRBJ2-7; D call uncertain. The germline V and J ends were trimmed by 2 bases and 0 bases, with 11 bases remaining between them. The CDR3 runs 15 residues. The V gene's germline CDR1 is SNHLY and CDR2 FYNNEI. In nucleotides, the CDR3 is TGTGCCAGCAGTGAACTATGGAGTTCCTCCTACGAGCAGTACTTC. Amino acid sequence: CASSELWSSSYEQYF.